This T cell receptor beta chain is drawn from a study of blood T cell repertoires in COVID-19. CDR3 length equals 17 residues. Clones were sequenced by immunoSEQ multiplex PCR, and TCRdb holds only the in-frame ones, with some missing. The sample has 110,000 to 150,000 clones; around 82% are singletons. The V call is TRBV1, the J call TRBJ1-3; whether TRBD1, the table's D call, matches the DNA was not checked. TRBV1 is given as a pseudogene. Sequencing was carried out using peripheral blood. The TCR was taken from a human donor in a cohort sampled during active COVID-19. The CDR3 nucleotides read TGCACCAGCAGCCCGAATGAGACAGGGGGCGGAGGAAACACCATATATTTT. Amino acid sequence: CTSSPNETGGGGNTIYF.